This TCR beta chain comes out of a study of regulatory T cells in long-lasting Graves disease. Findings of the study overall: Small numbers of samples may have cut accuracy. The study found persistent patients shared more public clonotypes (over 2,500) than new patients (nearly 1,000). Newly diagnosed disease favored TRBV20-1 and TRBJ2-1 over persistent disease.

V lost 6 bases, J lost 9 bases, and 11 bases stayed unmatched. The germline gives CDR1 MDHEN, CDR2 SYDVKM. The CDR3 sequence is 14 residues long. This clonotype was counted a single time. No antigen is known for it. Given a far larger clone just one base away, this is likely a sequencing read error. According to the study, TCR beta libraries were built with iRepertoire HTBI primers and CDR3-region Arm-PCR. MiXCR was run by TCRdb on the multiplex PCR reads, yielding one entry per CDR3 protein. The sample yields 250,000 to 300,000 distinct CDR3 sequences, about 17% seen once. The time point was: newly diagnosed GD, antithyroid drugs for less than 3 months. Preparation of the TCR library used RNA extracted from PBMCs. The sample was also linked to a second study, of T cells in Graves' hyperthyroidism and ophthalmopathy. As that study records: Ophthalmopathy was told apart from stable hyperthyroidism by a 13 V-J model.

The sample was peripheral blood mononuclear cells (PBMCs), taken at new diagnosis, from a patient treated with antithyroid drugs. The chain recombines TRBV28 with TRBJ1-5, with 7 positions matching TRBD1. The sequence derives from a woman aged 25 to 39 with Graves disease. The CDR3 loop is CASSPGTVARPQHF. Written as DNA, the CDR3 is TGTGCCAGCAGCCCGGGGACAGTCGCTCGGCCCCAGCATTTT.